This T cell receptor (beta chain) was captured by sequencing in a study of lymphopenia after photon versus proton radiotherapy. Using immunoSEQ multiplex PCR, the repertoire was profiled, and TCRdb retains in-frame clones only, with some absent. Here the sample spans around 63,000 clones, around 88% being singletons. The germline V gene encodes CDR1 PRHDT and CDR2 FYEKMQ (reference sequence). The V segment lost 0 bases and the J segment 5 bases; nucleotides outside the gene matches: 5. The CDR3 runs 15 residues. The source of this sequence is a man in his forties with gastric cancer. The sequencing used peripheral blood, collected from a patient treated with photon-based radiotherapy. This chain joins TRBV13 and TRBJ2-5, with 8 bases fitting TRBD2. The CDR3 spells CASSLGAGAGETQYF. CDR3 bases: TGTGCCAGCAGCTTAGGAGCGGGGGCCGGGGAGACCCAGTACTTC.